The entry below gives a single T cell receptor beta chain sequence along with its context. This specimen belongs to a study of CD8 T cells in Susac syndrome. Random hexamers were used to reverse transcribe the RNA input (about 0.5 to 1 ug). TCRdb re-derived calls from the immunoSEQ multiplex PCR reads in MiXCR, one entry per CDR3 protein. The table has 100,000 to 110,000 distinct CDR3 sequences, around 95% seen once. Germline V gene lookup returns CDR1 SGHNT and CDR2 YYREEE (reference sequence). This CDR3 comprises 13 residues. Trimming shortened V by 4 bases and J by 4 bases, and 11 bases separated the two germline ends.

Sequencing was performed on CD8+ T cells from PBMCs. The sequence came from a human donor with Susac syndrome. The chain employs TRBV5-4 and TRBJ1-1; TRBD1 is a possible D gene (6 bases). CDR3 sequence reads: CASSTTGSTEAFF. Here the CDR3 DNA reads TGTGCCAGCAGCACAACAGGGAGCACTGAAGCTTTCTTT.